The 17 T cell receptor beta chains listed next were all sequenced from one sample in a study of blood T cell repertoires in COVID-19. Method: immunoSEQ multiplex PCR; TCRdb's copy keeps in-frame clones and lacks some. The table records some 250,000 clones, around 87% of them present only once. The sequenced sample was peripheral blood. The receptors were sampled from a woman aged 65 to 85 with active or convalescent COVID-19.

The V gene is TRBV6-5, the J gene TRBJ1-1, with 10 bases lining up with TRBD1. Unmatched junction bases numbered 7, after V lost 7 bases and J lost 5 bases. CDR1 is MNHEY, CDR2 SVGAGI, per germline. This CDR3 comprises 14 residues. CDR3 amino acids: CASTTRQGATEAFF. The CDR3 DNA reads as TGTGCCAGCACCACTCGACAGGGGGCGACTGAAGCTTTCTTT.

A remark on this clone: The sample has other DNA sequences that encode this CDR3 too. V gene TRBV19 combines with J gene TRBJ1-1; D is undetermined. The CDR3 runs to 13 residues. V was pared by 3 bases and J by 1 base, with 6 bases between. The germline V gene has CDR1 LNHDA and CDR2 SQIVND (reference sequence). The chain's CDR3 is CASSIGGNTEAFF. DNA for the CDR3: TGTGCCAGTAGTATCGGCGGGAACACTGAAGCTTTCTTT. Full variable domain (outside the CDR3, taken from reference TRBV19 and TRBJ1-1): DGGITQSPKYLFRKEGQNVTLSCEQNLNHDAMYWYRQDPGQGLRLIYYSQIVNDFQKGDIAEGYSVSREKKESFPLTVTSAQKNPTAFYLCASSIGGNTEAFFGQGTRLTVV.

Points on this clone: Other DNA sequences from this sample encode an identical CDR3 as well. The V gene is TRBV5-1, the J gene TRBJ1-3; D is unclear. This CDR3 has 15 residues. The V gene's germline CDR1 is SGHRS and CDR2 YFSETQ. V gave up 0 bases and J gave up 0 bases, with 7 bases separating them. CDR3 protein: CASSLAGSSGNTIYF. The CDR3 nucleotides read TGCGCCAGCAGCTTGGCGGGGAGCTCTGGAAACACCATATATTTT. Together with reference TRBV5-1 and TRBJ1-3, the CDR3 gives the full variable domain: KAGVTQTPRYLIKTRGQQVTLSCSPISGHRSVSWYQQTPGQGLQFLFEYFSETQRNKGNFPGRFSGRQFSNSRSEMNVSTLELGDSALYLCASSLAGSSGNTIYFGEGSWLTVV.

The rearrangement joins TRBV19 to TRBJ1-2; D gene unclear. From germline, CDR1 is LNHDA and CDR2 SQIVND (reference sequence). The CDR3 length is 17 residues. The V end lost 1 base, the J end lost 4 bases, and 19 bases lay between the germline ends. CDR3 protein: CASSIARARLPLYGYTF. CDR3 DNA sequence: TGTGCCAGTAGTATAGCTAGAGCAAGGCTTCCCCTCTATGGCTACACCTTC.

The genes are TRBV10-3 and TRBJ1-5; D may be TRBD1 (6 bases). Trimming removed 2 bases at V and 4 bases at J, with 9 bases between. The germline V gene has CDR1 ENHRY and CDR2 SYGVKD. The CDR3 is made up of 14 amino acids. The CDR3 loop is CAISEGQTNQPQHF. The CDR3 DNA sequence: TGTGCCATCAGTGAGGGACAGACGAATCAGCCCCAGCATTTT.

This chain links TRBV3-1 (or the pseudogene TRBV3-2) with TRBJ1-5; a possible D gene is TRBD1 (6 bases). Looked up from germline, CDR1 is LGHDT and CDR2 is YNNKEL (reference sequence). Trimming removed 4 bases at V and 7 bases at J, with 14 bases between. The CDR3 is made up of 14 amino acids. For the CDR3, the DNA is TGTGCCAGCAGCCTGGGAGGGGGAGGCCAGCCCCAGCATTTT. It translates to CASSLGGGGQPQHF.

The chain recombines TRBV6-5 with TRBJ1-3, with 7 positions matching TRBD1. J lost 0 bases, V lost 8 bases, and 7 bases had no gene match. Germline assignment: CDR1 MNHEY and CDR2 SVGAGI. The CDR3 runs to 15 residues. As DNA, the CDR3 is TGTGCCAGCCTATCTCGGACAGGCTCTGGAAACACCATATATTTT. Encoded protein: CASLSRTGSGNTIYF.

CDR3 coding DNA: TGTGCCAGCAGTGTCCGGAGTGGCCAGCCAGCGAACACCGGGGAGCTGTTTTTT. Its translation is CASSVRSGQPANTGELFF. The rearrangement uses TRBV2 and TRBJ2-2; D gene uncertain. With 4 bases removed from V and 0 bases from J, the gap between germline ends came to 18 bases. Germline CDR1 reads SNHLY; CDR2 reads FYNNEI. CDR3 length equals 18 residues.

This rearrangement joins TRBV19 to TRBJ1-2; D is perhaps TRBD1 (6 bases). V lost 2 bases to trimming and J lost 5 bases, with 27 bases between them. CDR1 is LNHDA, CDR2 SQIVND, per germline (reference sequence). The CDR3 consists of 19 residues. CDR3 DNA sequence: TGTGCCAGTAGTATAACTTACACCGGGACACCGGTCGATCTTTATGGCTACACCTTC. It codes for CASSITYTGTPVDLYGYTF.

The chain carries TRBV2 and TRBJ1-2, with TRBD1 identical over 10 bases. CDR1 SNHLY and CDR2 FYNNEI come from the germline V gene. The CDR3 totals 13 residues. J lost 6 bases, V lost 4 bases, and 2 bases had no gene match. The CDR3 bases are TGTGCCAGCAGTGTGACAGGGGGCGATGGCTACACCTTC. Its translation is CASSVTGGDGYTF.

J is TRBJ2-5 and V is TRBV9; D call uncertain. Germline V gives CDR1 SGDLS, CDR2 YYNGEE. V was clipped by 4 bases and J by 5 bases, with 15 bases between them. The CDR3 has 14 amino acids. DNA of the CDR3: TGTGCCAGCAGCCCCCAGCCGGGTACGGAGACCCAGTACTTC. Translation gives CASSPQPGTETQYF.

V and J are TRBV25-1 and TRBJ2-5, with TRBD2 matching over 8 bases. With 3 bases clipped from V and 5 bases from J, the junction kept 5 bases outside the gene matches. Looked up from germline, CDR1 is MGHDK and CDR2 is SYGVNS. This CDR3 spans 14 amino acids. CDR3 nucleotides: TGTGCCAGCAGTGATTTTGGACTAGCCGAGACCCAGTACTTC. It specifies CASSDFGLAETQYF.

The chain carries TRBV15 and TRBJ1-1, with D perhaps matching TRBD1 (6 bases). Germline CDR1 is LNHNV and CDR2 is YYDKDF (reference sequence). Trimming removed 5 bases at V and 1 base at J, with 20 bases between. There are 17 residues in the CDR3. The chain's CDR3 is CATSSRWGGRANTEAFF. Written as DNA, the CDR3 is TGTGCCACCAGCTCCAGGTGGGGGGGCAGGGCGAACACTGAAGCTTTCTTT.

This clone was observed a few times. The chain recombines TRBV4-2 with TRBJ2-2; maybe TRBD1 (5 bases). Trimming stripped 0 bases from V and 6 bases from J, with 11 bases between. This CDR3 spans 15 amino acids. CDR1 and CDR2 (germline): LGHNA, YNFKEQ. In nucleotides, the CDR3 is TGTGCCAGCAGCCAAGATTTGCGCAGGGCCGGGGAGCTGTTTTTT. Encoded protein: CASSQDLRRAGELFF.

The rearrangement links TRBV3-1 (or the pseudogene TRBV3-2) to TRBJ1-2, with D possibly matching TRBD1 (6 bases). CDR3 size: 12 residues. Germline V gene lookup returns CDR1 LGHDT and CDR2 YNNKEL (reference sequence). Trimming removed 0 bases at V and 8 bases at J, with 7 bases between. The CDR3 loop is CASSQEGTGYTF. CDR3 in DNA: TGTGCCAGCAGCCAAGAGGGGACAGGCTACACCTTC.

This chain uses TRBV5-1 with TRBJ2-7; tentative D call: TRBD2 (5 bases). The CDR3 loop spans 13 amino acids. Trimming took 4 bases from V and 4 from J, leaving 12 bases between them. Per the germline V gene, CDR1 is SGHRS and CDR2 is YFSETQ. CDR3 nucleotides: TGCGCCAGCAGCCCGGCGGGCTTATACGAGCAGTACTTC. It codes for CASSPAGLYEQYF.

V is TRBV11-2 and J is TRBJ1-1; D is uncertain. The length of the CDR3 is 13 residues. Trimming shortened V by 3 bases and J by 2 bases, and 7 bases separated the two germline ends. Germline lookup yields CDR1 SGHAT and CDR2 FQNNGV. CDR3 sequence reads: CASSFLANTEAFF. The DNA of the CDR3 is TGTGCCAGCAGCTTTTTAGCAAACACTGAAGCTTTCTTT.